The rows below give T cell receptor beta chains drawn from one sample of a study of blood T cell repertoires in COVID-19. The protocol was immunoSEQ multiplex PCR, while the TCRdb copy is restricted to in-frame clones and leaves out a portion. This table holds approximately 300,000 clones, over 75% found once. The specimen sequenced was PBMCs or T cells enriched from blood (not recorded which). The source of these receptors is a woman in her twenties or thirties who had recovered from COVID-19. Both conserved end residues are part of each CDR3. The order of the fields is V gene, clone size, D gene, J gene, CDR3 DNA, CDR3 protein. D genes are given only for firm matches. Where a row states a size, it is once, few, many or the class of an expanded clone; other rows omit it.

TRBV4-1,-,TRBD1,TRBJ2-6,TGCGCCAGCAGCCAATCCAAAGGGACAGGGAGCTCTGGGGCCAACGTCCTGACTTTC,CASSQSKGTGSSGANVLTF
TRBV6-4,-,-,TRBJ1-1,TGTGCCAGCATCGGTGATTTCTTT,CASIGDFF
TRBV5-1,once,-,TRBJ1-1,TGCGCCAGCAGTTTGTCGGGACATAAAAACACTGAAGCTTTCTTT,CASSLSGHKNTEAFF
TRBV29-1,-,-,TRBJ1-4,TGCAGCGTTGCCGTTTCTGGGAGAGGTGAAAAACTGTTTTTT,CSVAVSGRGEKLFF
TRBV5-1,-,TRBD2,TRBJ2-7,TGCGCCAGCAGCCAAACAAGCGGGGCGGGGGGCGAGCAGTACTTC,CASSQTSGAGGEQYF
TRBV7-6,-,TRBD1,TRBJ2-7,TGTGCCAGCAGCGAAGGGACAGGGGGAATAACCTACGAGCAGTACTTC,CASSEGTGGITYEQYF
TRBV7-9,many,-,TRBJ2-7,TGTGCCAGCAGCTTAACGATTGGAGGGAACGAGCAGTACTTC,CASSLTIGGNEQYF
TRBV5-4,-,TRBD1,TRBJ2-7,TGTGCCAGCAGCCTATCCGGGACAGCCGAGCAGTACTTC,CASSLSGTAEQYF
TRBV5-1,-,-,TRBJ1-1,TGCGCCAGCAGCCCTTCGGGGAACACTGAAGCTTTCTTT,CASSPSGNTEAFF
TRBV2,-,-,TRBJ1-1,TGTGCCAGCAGTACGGGATCCTACCTCACTGAAGCTTTCTTT,CASSTGSYLTEAFF
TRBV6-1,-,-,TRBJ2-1,TGTGCCAGCAGTGACCTCACGAGCTCCTACAATGAGCAGTTCTTC,CASSDLTSSYNEQFF
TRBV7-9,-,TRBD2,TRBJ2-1,TGTGCCAGCAGCCCTTACACAGCGGGAGGGCTCGTTCCGTTCTTC,CASSPYTAGGLVPFF
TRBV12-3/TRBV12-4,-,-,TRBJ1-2,TGTGCCAGCAGTCCGGTGGGCAACTATGGCTACACCTTC,CASSPVGNYGYTF
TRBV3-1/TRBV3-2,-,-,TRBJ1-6,TGTGCCAGCAGCCAAGGGGGGGAGAACAGCTCACCCCTCCACTTT,CASSQGGENSSPLHF
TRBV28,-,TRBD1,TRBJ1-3,TGTGCCAGCACCATTACGGCAGGGGGCGATGGAAACACCATATATTTT,CASTITAGGDGNTIYF
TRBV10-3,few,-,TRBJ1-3,TGTGCCACCGCCCCGGAGGGTGCTGGAAACACCATATATTTT,CATAPEGAGNTIYF
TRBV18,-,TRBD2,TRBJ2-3,TGTGCCAGCTCACCAATTCGTCGGGGGGGCACAGATACGCAGTATTTT,CASSPIRRGGTDTQYF
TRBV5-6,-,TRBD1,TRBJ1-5,TGTGCCAGCAGCTTCAGGGGGTTGCATCAGCCCCAGCATTTT,CASSFRGLHQPQHF
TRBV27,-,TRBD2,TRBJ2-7,TGTGCCAGCAGTTTAAGACTAGCGGGAGTCTACGAGCAGTACTTC,CASSLRLAGVYEQYF
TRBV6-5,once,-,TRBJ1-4,TGTGCCAGCAGCCGGACGGACTCTAATGAAAAACTGTTTTTT,CASSRTDSNEKLFF
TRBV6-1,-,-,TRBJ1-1,TGTGCCAGCAGTGAAGTACAGGGGAACACTGAAGCTTTCTTT,CASSEVQGNTEAFF